The clone carrying this TCR beta chain has only one observation. What it binds is not known. This specimen belongs to a study of vaccination and CD4 T cells after COVID-19. Overall study: Four females and six males made up the convalescents, two of whom were Hispanic. Control cultures, each given a CEFX pool, an HIV-1 Nef pool, or no peptide, were included.

This CDR3 spans 14 amino acids. The germline V and J ends were trimmed by 6 bases and 2 bases, with 11 bases remaining between them. Germline-derived CDR1 and CDR2 are LGHNT and FRNRAP. The sample's treatment: 10-day PBMC culture with coronavirus spike peptide pools or control peptides (ViraFEST assay). CD4+ T-cell collection from the unexposed donor predated the COVID-19 pandemic (2011-2018). IL-2 at about 9.1 IU/ml and peptide pools at 8.5 to 10 ug/ml were added to PBMCs cultured at roughly 2 million per well. The probes, which were SARS-CoV-2 S/N and four cold-coronavirus spikes, were applied to unexposed-donor CD4+ T cells, cells permitting. The Oncomine TCR Beta short-read assay generated sequence data from the DNA of cultured CD4+ T cells. Each CDR3 protein is one row after TCRdb ran MiXCR on the PCR reads. The table records around 7,400 distinct CDR3 sequences, about 53% of them present only once.

The sample was CD4+ T cells from blood, cultured in vitro. The sequence derives from a human donor in good health. The chain couples TRBV12-5 to TRBJ1-5; D gene unclear. DNA of the CDR3: TGTGCTAGTGGCCCCTCTCCGGGCAATCAGCCCCAGCATTTT. Protein product: CASGPSPGNQPQHF. Full variable domain (rest looked up from reference TRBV12-5 and TRBJ1-5): DARVTQTPRHKVTEMGQEVTMRCQPILGHNTVFWYRQTMMQGLELLAYFRNRAPLDDSGMPKDRFSAEMPDATLATLKIQPSEPRDSAVYFCASGPSPGNQPQHFGDGTRLSIL.